One and the same sample provided the 11 T cell receptor beta chains below, sequenced in a study of blood T cell repertoires in COVID-19. Profiled with immunoSEQ multiplex PCR; TCRdb holds only in-frame clones, not every one. Of tens of thousands of clones in the sample, approximately 86% were seen once. Sequencing was carried out using peripheral blood. The receptors here all came from a human donor in a cohort sampled during active COVID-19.

In this sample, this clone turned up a few times. The chain is built from TRBV18 and TRBJ1-1, with 7 nucleotides matching TRBD1. The CDR3 loop spans 13 amino acids. Germline values: CDR1 KGHSH, CDR2 LQKENI. Trimming at V came to 8 bases and at J to 7 bases, leaving 10 bases not matched to a gene. CDR3 sequence reads: CASRTGERGEAFF. DNA of the CDR3: TGTGCCAGCCGAACAGGGGAAAGAGGTGAAGCTTTCTTT.

In regard to this clone: The same CDR3 can be traced to other DNA sequences in this sample. The rearrangement links TRBV5-4 to TRBJ1-4, with TRBD1 matching 10 bases. The CDR3 totals 16 residues. Trimming took 4 bases from V and 0 from J; bases not matched to a gene: 3. CDR1 SGHNT and CDR2 YYREEE come from the germline V gene (reference sequence). The CDR3 here is CASSPGTGATNEKLFF. CDR3 nucleotide sequence: TGTGCCAGCAGCCCTGGGACAGGGGCAACTAATGAAAAACTGTTTTTT.

This clone was seen once. The chain recombines TRBV4-1 with TRBJ2-3; D is ambiguous. Trimming left V 5 bases short and J 1 base short, with 13 bases between. This CDR3 has 15 amino acids. Germline values: CDR1 MGHRA, CDR2 YSYEKL. The CDR3 DNA reads TGCGCCAGCAGCAACGCGGCACCGGGCACAGATACGCAGTATTTT. Protein product: CASSNAAPGTDTQYF.

V is TRBV3-1 (or the pseudogene TRBV3-2) and J is TRBJ2-6; 7 nucleotides match TRBD2. CDR3 length equals 15 residues. V was pared by 3 bases and J by 6 bases, with 5 bases of the junction left unmatched. Germline V gene data show CDR1 as LGHDT and CDR2 as YNNKEL (reference sequence). CDR3 amino acids: CASSQGGKVANVLTF. CDR3 coding DNA: TGTGCCAGCAGCCAGGGGGGGAAAGTGGCCAACGTCCTGACTTTC.

The chain couples TRBV7-8 to TRBJ2-7; TRBD1 matches 11 bases. CDR3 length equals 16 residues. V shed 5 bases and J 0 bases; nucleotides not matched to a gene: 6. The germline V gene encodes CDR1 SGHVS and CDR2 FQNEAQ. In DNA, the CDR3 is TGTGCCAGCAGCCCCCGGACAGGGGGCTTCTCCTACGAGCAGTACTTC. Protein: CASSPRTGGFSYEQYF.

This clone was seen only a few times. The V and J genes are TRBV12-5 and TRBJ1-4; D remains ambiguous. Germline V gene sequence: CDR1 LGHNT, CDR2 FRNRAP. V was trimmed by 0 bases and J by 5 bases, leaving 7 bases between them. This CDR3 contains 14 residues. CDR3 DNA sequence: TGTGCTAGTGGTTTGGTACCTAGAAATGAAAAACTGTTTTTT. This sequence encodes CASGLVPRNEKLFF.

V is TRBV7-2 and J is TRBJ2-6; 10 nucleotides match TRBD1. V dropped 5 bases and J dropped 1; count of bases not matched to a gene: 8. The CDR3 is 18 amino acids. Germline V gene lookup returns CDR1 SGHTA and CDR2 FQGNSA. The CDR3 loop is CASSARTGGRSGANVLTF. The DNA of the CDR3 is TGTGCCAGCAGCGCACGGACAGGGGGGAGGTCTGGGGCCAACGTCCTGACTTTC.

The rearrangement joins TRBV5-4 to TRBJ2-1; perhaps TRBD2 as D (5 bases). The CDR3 runs 13 residues. Trimming pared 0 bases from V and 7 bases from J, leaving 8 bases between. Germline V CDR1 and CDR2: SGHNT, YYREEE (reference sequence). For the CDR3, the DNA is TGTGCCAGCAGCTTGGCGGGGAAAAATGAGCAGTTCTTC. Residues: CASSLAGKNEQFF.

This chain connects TRBV27 to TRBJ2-3, with 11 bases matching TRBD2. The CDR3 is made up of 14 amino acids. Per the germline V gene, CDR1 is MNHEY and CDR2 is SMNVEV (reference sequence). The V segment lost 8 bases and the J segment 3 bases; nucleotides outside the gene matches: 4. The CDR3: CASRSGGATDTQYF. The CDR3 nucleotides read TGTGCCAGCCGTAGCGGGGGGGCGACAGATACGCAGTATTTT.

The chain recombines TRBV7-9 with TRBJ2-1, with 8 bases lining up with TRBD2. Trimming cost V 1 base and J 5 bases; bases outside gene matches: 4. The CDR3 contains 15 residues. Germline V gives CDR1 SEHNR, CDR2 FQNEAQ (reference sequence). DNA of the CDR3: TGTGCCAGCAGCTTAGGCGGGGGGACCCACAATGAGCAGTTCTTC. It codes for CASSLGGGTHNEQFF.

The chain has TRBV6-5 and TRBJ2-2; a weak D match, TRBD2 (5 bases). Trimming removed 7 bases from V and 0 bases from J, with 9 bases in between. This CDR3 region has 14 residues. Germline CDR1 reads MNHEY; CDR2 reads SVGAGI. The CDR3 sequence is CASILSANTGELFF. The CDR3 nucleotides read TGTGCCAGCATCCTTAGCGCGAACACCGGGGAGCTGTTTTTT.